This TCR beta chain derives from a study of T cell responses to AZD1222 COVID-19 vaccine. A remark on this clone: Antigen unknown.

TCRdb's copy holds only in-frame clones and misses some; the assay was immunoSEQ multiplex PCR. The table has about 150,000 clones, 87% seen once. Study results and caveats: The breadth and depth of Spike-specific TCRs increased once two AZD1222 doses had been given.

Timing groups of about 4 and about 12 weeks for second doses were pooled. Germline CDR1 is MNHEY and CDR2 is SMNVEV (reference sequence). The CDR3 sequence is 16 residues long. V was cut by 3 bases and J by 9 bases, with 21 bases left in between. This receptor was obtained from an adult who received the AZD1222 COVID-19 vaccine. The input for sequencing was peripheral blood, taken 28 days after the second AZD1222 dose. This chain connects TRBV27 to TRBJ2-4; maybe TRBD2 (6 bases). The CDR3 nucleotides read TGTGCCAGCAGTTTGGGGGGTGAGGGATCCTTCGGCATTCAGTACTTC. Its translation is CASSLGGEGSFGIQYF.